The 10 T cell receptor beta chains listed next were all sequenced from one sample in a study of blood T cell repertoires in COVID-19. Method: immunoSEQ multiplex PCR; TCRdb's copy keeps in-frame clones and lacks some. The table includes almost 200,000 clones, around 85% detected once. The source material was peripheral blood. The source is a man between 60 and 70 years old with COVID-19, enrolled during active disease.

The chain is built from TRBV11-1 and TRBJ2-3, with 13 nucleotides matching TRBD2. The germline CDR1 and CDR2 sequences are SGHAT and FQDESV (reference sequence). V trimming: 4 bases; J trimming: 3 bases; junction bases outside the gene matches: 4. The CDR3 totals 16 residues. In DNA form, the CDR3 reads TGTGCCAGCAGCTCGGCGGGACTAGCGGGAACAGATACGCAGTATTTT. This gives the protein CASSSAGLAGTDTQYF.

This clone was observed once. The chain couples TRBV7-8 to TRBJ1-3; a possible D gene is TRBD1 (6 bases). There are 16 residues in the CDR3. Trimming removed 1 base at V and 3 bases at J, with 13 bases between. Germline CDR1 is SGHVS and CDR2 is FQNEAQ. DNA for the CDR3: TGTGCCAGCAGCTTAGGCGGGGGCGCGTATGGAAACACCATATATTTT. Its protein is CASSLGGGAYGNTIYF. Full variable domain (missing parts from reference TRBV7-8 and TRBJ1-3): GAGVSQSPRYKVAKRGQDVALRCDPISGHVSLFWYQQALGQGPEFLTYFQNEAQLDKSGLPSDRFFAERPEGSVSTLKIQRTQQEDSAVYLCASSLGGGAYGNTIYFGEGSWLTVV.

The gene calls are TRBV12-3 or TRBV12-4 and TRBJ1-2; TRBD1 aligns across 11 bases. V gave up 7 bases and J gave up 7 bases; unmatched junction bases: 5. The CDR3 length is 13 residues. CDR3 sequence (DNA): TGTGCCAGCACCGGGACAGGGGGTGGTGGCTACACCTTC. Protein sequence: CASTGTGGGGYTF.

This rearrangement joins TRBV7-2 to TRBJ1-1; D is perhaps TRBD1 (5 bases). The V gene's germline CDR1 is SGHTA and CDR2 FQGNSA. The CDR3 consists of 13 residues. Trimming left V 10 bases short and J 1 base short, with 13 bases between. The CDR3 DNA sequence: TGTGCCACCGTGGGGCAGGCGAACACTGAAGCTTTCTTT. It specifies CATVGQANTEAFF. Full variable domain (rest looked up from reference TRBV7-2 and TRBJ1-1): GAGVSQSPSNKVTEKGKDVELRCDPISGHTALYWYRQSLGQGLEFLIYFQGNSAPDKSGLPSDRFSAERTGGSVSTLTIQRTQQEDSAVYLCATVGQANTEAFFGQGTRLTVV.

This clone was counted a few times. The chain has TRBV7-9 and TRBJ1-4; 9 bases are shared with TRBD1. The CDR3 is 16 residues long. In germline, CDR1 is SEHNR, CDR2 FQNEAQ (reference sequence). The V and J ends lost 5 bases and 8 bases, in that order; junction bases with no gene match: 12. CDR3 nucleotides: TGTGCCAGCAGCCTGACCCCGACAGGGGGAAGAGAAAAACTGTTTTTT. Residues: CASSLTPTGGREKLFF.

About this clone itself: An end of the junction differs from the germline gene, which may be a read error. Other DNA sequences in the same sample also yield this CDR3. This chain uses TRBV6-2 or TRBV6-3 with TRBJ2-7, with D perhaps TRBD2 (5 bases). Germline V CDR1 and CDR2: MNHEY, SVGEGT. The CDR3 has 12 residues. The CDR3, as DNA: TGCGCCAGCAGCCTACTTTCGGGGGAGCAGTACTTC. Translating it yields CASSLLSGEQYF.

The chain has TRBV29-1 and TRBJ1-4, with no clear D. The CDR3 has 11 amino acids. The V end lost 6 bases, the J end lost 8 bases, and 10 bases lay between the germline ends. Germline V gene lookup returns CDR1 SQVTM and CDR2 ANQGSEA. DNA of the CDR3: TGCAGCGTGGGAGCGGGCGAAAAACTGTTTTTT. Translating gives CSVGAGEKLFF. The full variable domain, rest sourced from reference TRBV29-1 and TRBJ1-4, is SAVISQKPSRDICQRGTSLTIQCQVDSQVTMMFWYRQQPGQSLTLIATANQGSEATYESGFVIDKFPISRPNLTFSTLTVSNMSPEDSSIYLCSVGAGEKLFFGSGTQLSVL.

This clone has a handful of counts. The CDR3 DNA follows: TGTGCCAGCAGAATTGGAGATCAGCCCCAGCATTTT. This translates into CASRIGDQPQHF. The chain combines TRBV27 with TRBJ1-5; D unresolved. The V end was cut by 6 bases, the J end by 5 bases, with 8 bases between. In germline, CDR1 is MNHEY, CDR2 SMNVEV (reference sequence). The CDR3 runs 12 residues.

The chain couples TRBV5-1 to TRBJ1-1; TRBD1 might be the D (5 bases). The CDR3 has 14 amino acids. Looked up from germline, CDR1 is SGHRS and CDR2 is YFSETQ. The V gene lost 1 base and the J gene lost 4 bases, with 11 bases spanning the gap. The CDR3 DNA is TGCGCCAGCAGCTTGAGGGGAAGTAGCACTGAAGCTTTCTTT. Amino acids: CASSLRGSSTEAFF.

The CDR3: CASSCGQGGAGCIGEAFF. DNA of the CDR3: TGTGCCAGCAGTTGCGGACAGGGCGGGGCAGGTTGCATTGGTGAAGCTTTCTTT. The chain combines TRBV28 with TRBJ1-1, with 8 bases identical to TRBD1. Germline values: CDR1 MDHEN, CDR2 SYDVKM. This CDR3 is built from 18 residues. The V and J ends lost 4 bases and 7 bases, in that order; junction bases with no gene match: 20.